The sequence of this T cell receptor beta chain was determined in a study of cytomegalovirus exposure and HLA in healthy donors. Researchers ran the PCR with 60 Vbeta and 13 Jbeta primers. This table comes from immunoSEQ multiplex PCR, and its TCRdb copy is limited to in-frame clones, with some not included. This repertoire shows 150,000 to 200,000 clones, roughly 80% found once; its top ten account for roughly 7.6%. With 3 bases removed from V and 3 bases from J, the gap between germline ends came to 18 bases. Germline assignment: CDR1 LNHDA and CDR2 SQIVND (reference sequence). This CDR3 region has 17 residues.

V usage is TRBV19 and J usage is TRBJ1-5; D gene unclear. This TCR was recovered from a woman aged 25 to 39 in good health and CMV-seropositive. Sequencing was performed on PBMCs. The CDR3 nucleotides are TGTGCCAGTAGTATCTATCGGGCAGGACGGGACAATCAGCCCCAGCATTTT. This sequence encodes CASSIYRAGRDNQPQHF. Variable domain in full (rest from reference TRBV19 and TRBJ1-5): DGGITQSPKYLFRKEGQNVTLSCEQNLNHDAMYWYRQDPGQGLRLIYYSQIVNDFQKGDIAEGYSVSREKKESFPLTVTSAQKNPTAFYLCASSIYRAGRDNQPQHFGDGTRLSIL.